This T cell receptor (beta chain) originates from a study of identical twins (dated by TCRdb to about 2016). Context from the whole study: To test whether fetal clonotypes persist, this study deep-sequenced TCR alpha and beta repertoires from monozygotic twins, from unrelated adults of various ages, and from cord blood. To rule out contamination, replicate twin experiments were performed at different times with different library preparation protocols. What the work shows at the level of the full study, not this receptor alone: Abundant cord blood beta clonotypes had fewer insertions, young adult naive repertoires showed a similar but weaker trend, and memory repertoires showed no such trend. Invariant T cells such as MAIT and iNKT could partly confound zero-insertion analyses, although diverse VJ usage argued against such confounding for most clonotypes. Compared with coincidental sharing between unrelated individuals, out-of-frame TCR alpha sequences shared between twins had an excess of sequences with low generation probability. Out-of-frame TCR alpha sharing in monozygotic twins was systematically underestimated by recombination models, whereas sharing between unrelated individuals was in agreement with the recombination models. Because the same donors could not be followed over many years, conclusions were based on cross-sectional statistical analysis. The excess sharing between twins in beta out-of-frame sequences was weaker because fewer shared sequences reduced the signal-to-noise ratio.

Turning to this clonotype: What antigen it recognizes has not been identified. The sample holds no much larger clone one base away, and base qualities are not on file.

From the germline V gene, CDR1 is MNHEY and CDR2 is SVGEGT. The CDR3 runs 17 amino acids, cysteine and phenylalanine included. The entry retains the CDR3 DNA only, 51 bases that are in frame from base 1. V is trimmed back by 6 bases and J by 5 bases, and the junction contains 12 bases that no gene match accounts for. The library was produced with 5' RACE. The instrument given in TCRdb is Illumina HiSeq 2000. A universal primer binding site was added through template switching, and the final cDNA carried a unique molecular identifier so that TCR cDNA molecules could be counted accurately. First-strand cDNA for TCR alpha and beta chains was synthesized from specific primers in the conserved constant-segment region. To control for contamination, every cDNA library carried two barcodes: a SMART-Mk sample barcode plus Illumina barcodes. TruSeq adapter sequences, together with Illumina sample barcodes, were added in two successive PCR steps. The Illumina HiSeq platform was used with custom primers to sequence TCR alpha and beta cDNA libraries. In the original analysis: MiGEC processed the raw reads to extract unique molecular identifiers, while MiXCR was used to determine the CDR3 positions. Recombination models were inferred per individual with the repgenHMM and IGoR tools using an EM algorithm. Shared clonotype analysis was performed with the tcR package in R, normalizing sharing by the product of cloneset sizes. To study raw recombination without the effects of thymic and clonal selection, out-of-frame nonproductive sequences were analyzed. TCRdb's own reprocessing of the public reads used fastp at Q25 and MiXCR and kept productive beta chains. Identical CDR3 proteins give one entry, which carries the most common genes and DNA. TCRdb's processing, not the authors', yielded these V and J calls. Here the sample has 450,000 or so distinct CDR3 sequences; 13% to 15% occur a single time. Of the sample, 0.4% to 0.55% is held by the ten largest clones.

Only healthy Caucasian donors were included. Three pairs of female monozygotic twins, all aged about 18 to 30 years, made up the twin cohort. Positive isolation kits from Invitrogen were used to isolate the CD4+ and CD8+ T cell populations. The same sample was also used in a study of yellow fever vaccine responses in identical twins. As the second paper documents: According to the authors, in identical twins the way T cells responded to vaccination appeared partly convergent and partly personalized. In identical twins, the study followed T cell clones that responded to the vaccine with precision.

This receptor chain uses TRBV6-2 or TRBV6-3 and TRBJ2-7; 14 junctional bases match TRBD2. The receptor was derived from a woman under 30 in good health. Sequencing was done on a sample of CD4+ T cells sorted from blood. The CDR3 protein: CASSPSGLAGVVHEQYF. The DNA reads TGTGCCAGCAGCCCTTCGGGACTAGCGGGAGTAGTCCACGAGCAGTACTTC.